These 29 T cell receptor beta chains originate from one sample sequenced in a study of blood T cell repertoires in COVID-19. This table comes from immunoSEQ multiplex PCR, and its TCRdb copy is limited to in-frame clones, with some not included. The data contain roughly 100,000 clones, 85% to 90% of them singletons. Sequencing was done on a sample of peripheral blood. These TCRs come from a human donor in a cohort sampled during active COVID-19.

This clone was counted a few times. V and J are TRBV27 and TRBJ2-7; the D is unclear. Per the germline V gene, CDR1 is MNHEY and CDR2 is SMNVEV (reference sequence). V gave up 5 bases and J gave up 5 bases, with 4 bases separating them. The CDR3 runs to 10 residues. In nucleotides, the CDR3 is TGTGCCAGCAGTGGCCACGAGCAGTACTTC. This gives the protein CASSGHEQYF.

The CDR3 spells CASSLSAPGGRGYGYTF. In nucleotides, the CDR3 is TGTGCCAGCAGTTTATCCGCCCCGGGGGGCCGTGGCTATGGCTACACCTTC. The chain is built from TRBV27 and TRBJ1-2; D perhaps matches TRBD1 (6 bases). The germline gives CDR1 MNHEY, CDR2 SMNVEV (reference sequence). Trimming shortened V by 0 bases and J by 4 bases, and 18 bases separated the two germline ends. The CDR3 is 17 amino acids.

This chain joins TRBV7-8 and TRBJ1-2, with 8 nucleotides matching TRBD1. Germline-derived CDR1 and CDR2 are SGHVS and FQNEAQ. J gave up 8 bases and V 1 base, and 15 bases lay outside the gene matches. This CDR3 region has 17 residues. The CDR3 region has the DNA TGTGCCAGCAGCTTAGGGGAATTGGACAGGGTGGGAGTCGGCTACACCTTC. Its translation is CASSLGELDRVGVGYTF.

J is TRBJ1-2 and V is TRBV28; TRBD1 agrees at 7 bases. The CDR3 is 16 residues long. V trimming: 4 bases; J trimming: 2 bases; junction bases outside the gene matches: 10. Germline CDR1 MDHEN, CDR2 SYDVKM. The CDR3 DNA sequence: TGTGCCAGCAGTTCCGGGACAGCCCGAAGAAACTATGGCTACACCTTC. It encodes CASSSGTARRNYGYTF.

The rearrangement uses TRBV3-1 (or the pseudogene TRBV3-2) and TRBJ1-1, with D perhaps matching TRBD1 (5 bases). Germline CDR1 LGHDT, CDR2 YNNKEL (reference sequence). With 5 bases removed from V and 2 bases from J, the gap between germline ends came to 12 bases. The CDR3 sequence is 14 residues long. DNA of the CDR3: TGTGCCAGCAGCTTGGGGGGGGGTAACACTGAAGCTTTCTTT. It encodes CASSLGGGNTEAFF.

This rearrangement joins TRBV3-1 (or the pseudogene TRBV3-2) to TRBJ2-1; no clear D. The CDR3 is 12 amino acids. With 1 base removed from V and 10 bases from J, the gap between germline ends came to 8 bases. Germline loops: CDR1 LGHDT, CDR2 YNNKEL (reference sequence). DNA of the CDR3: TGTGCCAGCAGCCAAGTCAGAAAGGAGCAGTTCTTC. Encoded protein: CASSQVRKEQFF.

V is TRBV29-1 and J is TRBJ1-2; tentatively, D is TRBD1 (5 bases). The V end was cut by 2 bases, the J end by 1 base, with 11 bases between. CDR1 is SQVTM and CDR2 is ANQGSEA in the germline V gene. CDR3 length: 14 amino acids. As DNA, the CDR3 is TGCAGCGTTGAACCAGGGTCGTATAACTATGGCTACACCTTC. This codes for CSVEPGSYNYGYTF.

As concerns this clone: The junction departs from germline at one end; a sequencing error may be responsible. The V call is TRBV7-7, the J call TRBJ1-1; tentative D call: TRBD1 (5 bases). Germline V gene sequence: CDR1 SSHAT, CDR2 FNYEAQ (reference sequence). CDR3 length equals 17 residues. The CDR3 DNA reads TGTGCTAGCAGCCTAGAGGAGGGGCTACGATTGAACGCTGAAGCTTTCTTT. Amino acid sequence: CASSLEEGLRLNAEAFF. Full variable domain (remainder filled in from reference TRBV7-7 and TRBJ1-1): GAGVSQSPRYKVTKRGQDVTLRCDPISSHATLYWYQQALGQGPEFLTYFNYEAQPDKSGLPSDRFSAERPEGSISTLTIQRTEQRDSAMYRCASSLEEGLRLNAEAFFGQGTRLTVV.

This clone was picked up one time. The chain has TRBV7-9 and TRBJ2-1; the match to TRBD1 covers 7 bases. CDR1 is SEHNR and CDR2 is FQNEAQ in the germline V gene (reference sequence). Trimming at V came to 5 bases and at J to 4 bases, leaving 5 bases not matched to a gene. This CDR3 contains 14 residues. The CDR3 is CASSPPGGYNEQFF. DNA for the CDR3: TGTGCCAGCAGCCCTCCAGGGGGTTACAATGAGCAGTTCTTC.

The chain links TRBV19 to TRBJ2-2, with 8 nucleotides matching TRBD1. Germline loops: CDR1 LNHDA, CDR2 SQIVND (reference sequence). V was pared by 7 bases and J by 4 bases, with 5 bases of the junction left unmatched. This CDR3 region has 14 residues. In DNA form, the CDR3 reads TGTGCCAGTAACAACAGGGGGATCACCGGGGAGCTGTTTTTT. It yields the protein CASNNRGITGELFF.

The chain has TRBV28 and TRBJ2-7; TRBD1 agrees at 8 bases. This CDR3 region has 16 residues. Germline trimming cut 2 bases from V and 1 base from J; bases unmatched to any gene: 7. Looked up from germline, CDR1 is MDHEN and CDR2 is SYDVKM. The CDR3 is CASSLRTGSPSYEQYF. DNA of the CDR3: TGTGCCAGCAGTTTAAGGACAGGGAGCCCTTCCTACGAGCAGTACTTC.

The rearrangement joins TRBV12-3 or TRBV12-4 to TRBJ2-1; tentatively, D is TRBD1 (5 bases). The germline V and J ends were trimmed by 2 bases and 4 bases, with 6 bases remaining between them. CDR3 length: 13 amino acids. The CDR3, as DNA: TGTGCCAGCAGTTTATCAGGGTACAATGAGCAGTTCTTC. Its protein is CASSLSGYNEQFF.

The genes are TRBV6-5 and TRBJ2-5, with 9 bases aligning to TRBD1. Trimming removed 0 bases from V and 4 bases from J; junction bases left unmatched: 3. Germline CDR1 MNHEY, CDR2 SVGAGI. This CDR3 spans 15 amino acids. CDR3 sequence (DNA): TGTGCCAGCAGTTACTCCACGACAGGGGGAGAGACCCAGTACTTC. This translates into CASSYSTTGGETQYF.

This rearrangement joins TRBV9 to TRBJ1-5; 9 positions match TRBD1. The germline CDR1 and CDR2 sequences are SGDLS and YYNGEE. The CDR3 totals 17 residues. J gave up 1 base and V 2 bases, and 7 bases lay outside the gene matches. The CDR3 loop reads CASSVTGGKASNQPQHF. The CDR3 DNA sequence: TGTGCCAGCAGCGTGACAGGGGGTAAAGCGAGCAATCAGCCCCAGCATTTT.

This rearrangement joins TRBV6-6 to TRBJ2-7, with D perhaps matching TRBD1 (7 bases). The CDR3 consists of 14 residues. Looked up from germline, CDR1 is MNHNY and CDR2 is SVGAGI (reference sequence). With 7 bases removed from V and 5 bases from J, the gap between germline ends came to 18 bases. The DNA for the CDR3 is TGTGCCAGCACTAACCAGGGGGGAGGAAACGAGCAGTACTTC. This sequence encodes CASTNQGGGNEQYF.

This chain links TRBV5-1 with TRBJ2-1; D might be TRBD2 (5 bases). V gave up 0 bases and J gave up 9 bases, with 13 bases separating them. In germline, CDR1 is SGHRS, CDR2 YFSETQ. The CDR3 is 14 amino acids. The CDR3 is CASSLGASSGEQFF. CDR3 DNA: TGCGCCAGCAGCTTGGGGGCTTCGAGCGGTGAGCAGTTCTTC. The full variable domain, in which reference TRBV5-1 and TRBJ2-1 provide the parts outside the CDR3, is KAGVTQTPRYLIKTRGQQVTLSCSPISGHRSVSWYQQTPGQGLQFLFEYFSETQRNKGNFPGRFSGRQFSNSRSEMNVSTLELGDSALYLCASSLGASSGEQFFGPGTRLTVL.

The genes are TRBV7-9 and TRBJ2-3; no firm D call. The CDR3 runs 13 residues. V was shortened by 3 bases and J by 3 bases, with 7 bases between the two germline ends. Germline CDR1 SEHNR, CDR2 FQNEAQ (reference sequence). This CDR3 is CASSLLETDTQYF. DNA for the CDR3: TGTGCCAGCAGCTTGCTAGAGACAGATACGCAGTATTTT.

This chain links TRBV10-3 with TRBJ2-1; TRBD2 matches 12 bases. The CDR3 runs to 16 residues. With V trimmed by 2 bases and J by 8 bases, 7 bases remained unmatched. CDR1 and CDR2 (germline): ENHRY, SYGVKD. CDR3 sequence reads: CAISEGGLAGGDEQFF. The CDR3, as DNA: TGTGCCATCAGTGAGGGGGGTCTAGCGGGAGGGGATGAGCAGTTCTTC.

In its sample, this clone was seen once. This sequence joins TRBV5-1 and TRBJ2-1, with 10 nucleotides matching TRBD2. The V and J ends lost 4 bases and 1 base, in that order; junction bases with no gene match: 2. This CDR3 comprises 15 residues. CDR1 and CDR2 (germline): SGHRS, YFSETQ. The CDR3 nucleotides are TGCGCCAGCAGCCTTAGCGGGGGGTCCTACAATGAGCAGTTCTTC. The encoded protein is CASSLSGGSYNEQFF.

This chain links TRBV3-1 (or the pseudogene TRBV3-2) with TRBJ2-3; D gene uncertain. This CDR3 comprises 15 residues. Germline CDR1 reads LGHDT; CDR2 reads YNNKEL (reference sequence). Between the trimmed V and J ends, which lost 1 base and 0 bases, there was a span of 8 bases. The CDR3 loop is CASSQGPPSTDTQYF. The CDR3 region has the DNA TGTGCCAGCAGCCAAGGGCCACCCAGCACAGATACGCAGTATTTT.

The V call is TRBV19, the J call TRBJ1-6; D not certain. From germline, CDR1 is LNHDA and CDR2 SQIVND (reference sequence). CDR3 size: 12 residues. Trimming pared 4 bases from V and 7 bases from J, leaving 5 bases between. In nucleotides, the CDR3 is TGTGCCAGTAGTACCCTGAATTCACCCCTCCACTTT. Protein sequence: CASSTLNSPLHF.

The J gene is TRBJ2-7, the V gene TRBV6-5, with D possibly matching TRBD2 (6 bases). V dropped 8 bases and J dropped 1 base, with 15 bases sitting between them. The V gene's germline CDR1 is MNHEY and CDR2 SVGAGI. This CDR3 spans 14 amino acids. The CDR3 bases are TGTGCCAGCTACCCCGGGACTGCTTCCTACGAGCAGTACTTC. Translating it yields CASYPGTASYEQYF.

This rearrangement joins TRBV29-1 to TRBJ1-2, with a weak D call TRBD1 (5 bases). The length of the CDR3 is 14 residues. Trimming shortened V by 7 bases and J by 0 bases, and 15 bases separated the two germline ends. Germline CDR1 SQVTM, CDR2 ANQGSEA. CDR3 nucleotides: TGCAGCGCCCTACAGGAGACCCCTAACTATGGCTACACCTTC. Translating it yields CSALQETPNYGYTF.

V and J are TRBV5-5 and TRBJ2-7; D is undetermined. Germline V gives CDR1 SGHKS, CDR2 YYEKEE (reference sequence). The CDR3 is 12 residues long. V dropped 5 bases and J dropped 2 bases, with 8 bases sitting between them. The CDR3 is CASSSVAYEQYF. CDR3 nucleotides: TGTGCCAGCAGTTCGGTTGCCTACGAGCAGTACTTC.

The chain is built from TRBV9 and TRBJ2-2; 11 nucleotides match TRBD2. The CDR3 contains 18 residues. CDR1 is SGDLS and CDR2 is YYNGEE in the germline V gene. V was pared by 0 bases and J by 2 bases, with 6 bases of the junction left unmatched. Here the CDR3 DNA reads TGTGCCAGCAGCGTAGCGGTTGGGACTAGCGGTAACACCGGGGAGCTGTTTTTT. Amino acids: CASSVAVGTSGNTGELFF.

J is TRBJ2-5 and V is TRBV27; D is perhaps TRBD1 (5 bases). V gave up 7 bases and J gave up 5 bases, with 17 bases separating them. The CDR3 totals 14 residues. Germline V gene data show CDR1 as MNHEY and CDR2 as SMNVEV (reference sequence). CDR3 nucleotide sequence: TGTGCCAGCAAGGTTCAGGGCGTAGGGGAGACCCAGTACTTC. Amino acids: CASKVQGVGETQYF.

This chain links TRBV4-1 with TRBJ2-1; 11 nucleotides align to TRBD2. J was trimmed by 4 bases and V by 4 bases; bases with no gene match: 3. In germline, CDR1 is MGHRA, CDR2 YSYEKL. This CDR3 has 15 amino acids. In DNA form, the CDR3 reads TGCGCCAGCAGCCGGGGACTAGCGGAATACAATGAGCAGTTCTTC. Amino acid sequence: CASSRGLAEYNEQFF.

CDR3: CATSRAPSRGETQYF. DNA of the CDR3: TGTGCCACCAGCAGGGCGCCTAGCAGGGGAGAGACCCAGTACTTC. V and J are TRBV15 and TRBJ2-5; TRBD1 might be the D (6 bases). This CDR3 comprises 15 residues. Per the germline V gene, CDR1 is LNHNV and CDR2 is YYDKDF (reference sequence). V dropped 3 bases and J dropped 4 bases, with 15 bases sitting between them.

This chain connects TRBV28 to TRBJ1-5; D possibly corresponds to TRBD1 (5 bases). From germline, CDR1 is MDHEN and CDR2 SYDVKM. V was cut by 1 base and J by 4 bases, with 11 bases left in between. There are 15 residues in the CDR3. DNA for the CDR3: TGTGCCAGCAGTTTATCAAGGGGTGCAAATCAGCCCCAGCATTTT. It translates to CASSLSRGANQPQHF.